This TCR beta chain was retrieved from a study of blood T cell repertoires in COVID-19. On the study more broadly: Samples representing acute and convalescent COVID-19 were sourced from the United States, Italy and Spain. Sources were T cells, B-cell-depleted T cells, or PBMCs; the material itself was cDNA or gDNA.

The authors' processing: Estimation of nucleated cell counts relied on the amplification of reference gene primers. Clones were read by immunoSEQ multiplex PCR, and TCRdb kept only the in-frame ones, dropping some. For V, J and clone size, that table is used; D and trimming come from the DNA. The table shows a few hundred thousand clones, with around 84% occurring only once. Allocation to cohorts depended on clinical history reported by the participants. The CDR3 contains 14 residues. V gave up 6 bases and J gave up 5 bases; unmatched junction bases: 9. Germline V gene data show CDR1 as LNHDA and CDR2 as SQIVND (reference sequence).

The receptor was isolated from a young man with acute COVID-19. The genes are TRBV19 and TRBJ2-5, with TRBD2 identical over 7 bases. The material sequenced was PBMCs or T cells enriched from blood (not recorded which). CDR3 nucleotides: TGTGCCAGTAGGCTTCGGGGGGTTGGGGAGACCCAGTACTTC. Protein: CASRLRGVGETQYF.